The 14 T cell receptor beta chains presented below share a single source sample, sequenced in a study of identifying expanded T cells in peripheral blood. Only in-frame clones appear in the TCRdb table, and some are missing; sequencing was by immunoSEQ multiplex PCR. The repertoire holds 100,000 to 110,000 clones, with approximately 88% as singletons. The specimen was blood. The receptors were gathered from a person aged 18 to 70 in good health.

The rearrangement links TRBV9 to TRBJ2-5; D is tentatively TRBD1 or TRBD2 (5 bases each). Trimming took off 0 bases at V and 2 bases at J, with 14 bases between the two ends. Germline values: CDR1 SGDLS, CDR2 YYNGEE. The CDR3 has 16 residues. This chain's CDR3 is CASSVAVGRGQETQYF. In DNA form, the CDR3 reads TGTGCCAGCAGCGTAGCTGTGGGACGAGGACAAGAGACCCAGTACTTC.

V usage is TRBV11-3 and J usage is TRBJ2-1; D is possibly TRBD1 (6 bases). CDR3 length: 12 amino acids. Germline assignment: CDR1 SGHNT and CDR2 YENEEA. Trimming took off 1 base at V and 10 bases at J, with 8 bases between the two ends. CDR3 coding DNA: TGTGCCAGCAGCTTAGGGGGGCGCGAGCAGTTCTTC. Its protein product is CASSLGGREQFF.

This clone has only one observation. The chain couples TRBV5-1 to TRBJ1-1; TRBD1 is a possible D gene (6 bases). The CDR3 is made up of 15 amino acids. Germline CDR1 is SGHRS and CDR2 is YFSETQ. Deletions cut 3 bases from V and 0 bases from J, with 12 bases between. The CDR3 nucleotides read TGCGCCAGCAGCTCTATTCAGGGGATGAACACTGAAGCTTTCTTT. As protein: CASSSIQGMNTEAFF.

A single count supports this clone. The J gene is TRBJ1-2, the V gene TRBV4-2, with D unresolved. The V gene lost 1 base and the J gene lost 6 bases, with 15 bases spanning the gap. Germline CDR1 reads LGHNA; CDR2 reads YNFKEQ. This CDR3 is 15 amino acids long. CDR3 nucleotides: TGTGCCAGCAGCCAAGGGGCTGGGTTCCCGGATGGCTACACCTTC. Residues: CASSQGAGFPDGYTF.

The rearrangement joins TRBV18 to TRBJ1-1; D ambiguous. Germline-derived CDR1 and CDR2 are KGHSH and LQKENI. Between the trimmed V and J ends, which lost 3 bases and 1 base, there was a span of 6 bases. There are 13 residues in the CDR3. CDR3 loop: CASSPKPNTEAFF. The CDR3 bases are TGTGCCAGCTCACCCAAACCGAACACTGAAGCTTTCTTT.

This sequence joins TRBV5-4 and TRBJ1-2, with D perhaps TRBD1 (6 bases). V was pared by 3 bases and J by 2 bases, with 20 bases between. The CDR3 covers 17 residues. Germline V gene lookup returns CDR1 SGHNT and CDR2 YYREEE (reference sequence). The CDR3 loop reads CASSSAPTGHLNYGYTF. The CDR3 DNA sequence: TGTGCCAGCAGCTCGGCCCCGACAGGTCACCTGAACTATGGCTACACCTTC.

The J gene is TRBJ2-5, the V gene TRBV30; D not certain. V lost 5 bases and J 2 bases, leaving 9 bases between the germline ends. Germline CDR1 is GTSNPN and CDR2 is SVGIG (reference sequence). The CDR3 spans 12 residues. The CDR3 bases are TGTGCCTGGGCCCCAGAACAAGAGACCCAGTACTTC. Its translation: CAWAPEQETQYF. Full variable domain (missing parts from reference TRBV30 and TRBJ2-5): SQTIHQWPATLVQPVGSPLSLECTVEGTSNPNLYWYRQAAGRGLQLLFYSVGIGQISSEVPQNLSASRPQDRQFILSSKKLLLSDSGFYLCAWAPEQETQYFGPGTRLLVL.

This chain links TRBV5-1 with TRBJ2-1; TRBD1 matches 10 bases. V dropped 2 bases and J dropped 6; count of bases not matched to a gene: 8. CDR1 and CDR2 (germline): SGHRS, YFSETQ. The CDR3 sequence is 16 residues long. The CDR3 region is CASSFTDRGRLNEQFF. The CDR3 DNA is TGCGCCAGCAGCTTCACAGACAGGGGGCGCCTCAATGAGCAGTTCTTC.

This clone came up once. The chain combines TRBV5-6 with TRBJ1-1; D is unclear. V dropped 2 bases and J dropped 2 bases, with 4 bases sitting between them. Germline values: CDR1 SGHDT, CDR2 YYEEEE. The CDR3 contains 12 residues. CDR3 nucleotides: TGTGCCAGCAGCTTTACTAACACTGAAGCTTTCTTT. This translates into CASSFTNTEAFF.

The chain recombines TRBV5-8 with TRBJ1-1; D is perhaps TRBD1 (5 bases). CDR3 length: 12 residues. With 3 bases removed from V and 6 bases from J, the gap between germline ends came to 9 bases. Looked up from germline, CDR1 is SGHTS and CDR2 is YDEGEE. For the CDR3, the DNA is TGTGCCAGCAGCTGGGGGTGGGCTGAAGCTTTCTTT. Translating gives CASSWGWAEAFF.

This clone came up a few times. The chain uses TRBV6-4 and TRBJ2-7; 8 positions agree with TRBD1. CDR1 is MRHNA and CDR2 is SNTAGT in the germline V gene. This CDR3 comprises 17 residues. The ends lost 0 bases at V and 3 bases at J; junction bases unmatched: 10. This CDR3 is CASSDSRRTGKIYEQYF. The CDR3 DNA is TGTGCCAGCAGTGACTCGAGGCGGACAGGGAAAATCTACGAGCAGTACTTC.

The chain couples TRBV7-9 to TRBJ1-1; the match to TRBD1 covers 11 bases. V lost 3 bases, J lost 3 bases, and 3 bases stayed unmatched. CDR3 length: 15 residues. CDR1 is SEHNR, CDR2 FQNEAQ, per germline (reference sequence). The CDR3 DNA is TGTGCCAGCAGCTTTTGGACAGGGGGCGACACTGAAGCTTTCTTT. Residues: CASSFWTGGDTEAFF.

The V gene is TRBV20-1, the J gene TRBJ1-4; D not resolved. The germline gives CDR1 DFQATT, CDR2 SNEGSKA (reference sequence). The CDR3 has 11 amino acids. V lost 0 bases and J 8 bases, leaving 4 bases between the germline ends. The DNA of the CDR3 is TGCAGTGCTAGAGAGCAAGAAAAACTGTTTTTT. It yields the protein CSAREQEKLFF.

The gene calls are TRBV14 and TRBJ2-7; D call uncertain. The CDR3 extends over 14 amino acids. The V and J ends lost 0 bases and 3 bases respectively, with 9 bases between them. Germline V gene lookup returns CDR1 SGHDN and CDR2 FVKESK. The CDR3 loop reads CASSQDGRYYEQYF. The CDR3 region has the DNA TGTGCCAGCAGCCAAGATGGCCGATACTACGAGCAGTACTTC.